This entry features one T cell receptor (beta chain) sequence. This record comes from a study of blood T cell repertoires in COVID-19. Repertoires were generated with immunoSEQ multiplex PCR, while TCRdb's copy carries only in-frame clones and drops some. The data contain about 200,000 clones, about 90% of them seen just once; the ten biggest clones take up around 1.3%. The V gene's germline CDR1 is KGHSH and CDR2 LQKENI. V lost 2 bases and J lost 3; bases outside the gene matches: 3. CDR3 length: 14 amino acids. Grouping used clinical history reported by participants in a survey and questionnaire. Recovered Cohort 3 donors showed two negative PCRs, clearance, or symptom resolution.

Sample: PBMCs or T cells enriched from blood (not recorded which). This sequence joins TRBV18 and TRBJ2-7, with 8 bases lining up with TRBD1. The clonotype was recovered from a man aged 30-40 years who had recovered from COVID-19. The CDR3 coding sequence is TGTGCCAGCTCACCATCTGGACAGGGCTACGAGCAGTACTTC. Translation gives CASSPSGQGYEQYF.